This TCR beta chain was sequenced in a study of graft-versus-host responses after intestinal transplantation. Whole-study findings and limits: Analysis identified GvH clones in recipient marrow, with some appearing first in ileum or blood. Subjects displaying graft-donor T cell macrochimerism possessed elevated graft-versus-host to host-versus-graft clonal ratios inside allografts.

The assay was immunoSEQ multiplex PCR, and TCRdb's table has in-frame clones only and misses some. The table records about 120,000 clones, approximately 94% of them present only once. Notes on this clone: The antigen is unknown.

V was shortened by 6 bases and J by 8 bases, with 19 bases between the two germline ends. CDR3 length: 14 residues. Germline V lookup: CDR1 MGHDK, CDR2 SYGVNS. The material was unstimulated CD4+ T cells sorted from spleen or lymph node cells, obtained before transplant. This sequence joins TRBV25-1 and TRBJ1-2, with D tentatively TRBD1 (6 bases). This clonotype was obtained from a human donor who was the organ donor for an intestinal transplant. CDR3 loop: CASRDARGARGYTF. The CDR3 region has the DNA TGTGCCAGCAGAGACGCACGGGGGGCTAGAGGCTACACCTTC.